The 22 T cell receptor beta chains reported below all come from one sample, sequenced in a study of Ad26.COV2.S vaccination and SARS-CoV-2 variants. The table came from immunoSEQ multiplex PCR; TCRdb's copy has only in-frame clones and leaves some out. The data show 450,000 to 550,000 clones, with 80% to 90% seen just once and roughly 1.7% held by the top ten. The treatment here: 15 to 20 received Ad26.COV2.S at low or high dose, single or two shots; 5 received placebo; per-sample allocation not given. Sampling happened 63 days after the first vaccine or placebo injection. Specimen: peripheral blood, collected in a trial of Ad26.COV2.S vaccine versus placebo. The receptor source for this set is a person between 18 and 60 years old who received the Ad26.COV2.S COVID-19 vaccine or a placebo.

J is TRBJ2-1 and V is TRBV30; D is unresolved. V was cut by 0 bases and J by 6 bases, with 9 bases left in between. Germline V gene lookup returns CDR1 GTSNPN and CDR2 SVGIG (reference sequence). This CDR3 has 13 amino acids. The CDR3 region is CAWSVGFTNEQFF. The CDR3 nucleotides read TGTGCCTGGAGTGTAGGGTTCACCAATGAGCAGTTCTTC.

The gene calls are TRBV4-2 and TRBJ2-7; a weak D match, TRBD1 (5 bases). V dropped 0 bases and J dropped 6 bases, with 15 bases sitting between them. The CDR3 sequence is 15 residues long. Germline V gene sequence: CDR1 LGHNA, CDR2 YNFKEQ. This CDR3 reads CASSQDIGGASEQYF. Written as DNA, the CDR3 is TGTGCCAGCAGCCAAGATATAGGTGGGGCCAGCGAGCAGTACTTC.

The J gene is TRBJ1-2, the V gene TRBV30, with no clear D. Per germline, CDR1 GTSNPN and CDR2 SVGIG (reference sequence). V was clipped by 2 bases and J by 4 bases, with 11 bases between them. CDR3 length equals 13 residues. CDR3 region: CAWSLRLSYGYTF. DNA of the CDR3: TGTGCCTGGAGTTTGCGGTTAAGCTATGGCTACACCTTC.

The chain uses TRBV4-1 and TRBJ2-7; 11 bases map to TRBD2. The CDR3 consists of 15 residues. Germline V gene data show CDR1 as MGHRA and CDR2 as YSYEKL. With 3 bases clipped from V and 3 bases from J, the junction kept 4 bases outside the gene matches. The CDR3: CASSHQTSGNYEQYF. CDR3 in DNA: TGCGCCAGCAGCCACCAGACTAGCGGGAACTACGAGCAGTACTTC.

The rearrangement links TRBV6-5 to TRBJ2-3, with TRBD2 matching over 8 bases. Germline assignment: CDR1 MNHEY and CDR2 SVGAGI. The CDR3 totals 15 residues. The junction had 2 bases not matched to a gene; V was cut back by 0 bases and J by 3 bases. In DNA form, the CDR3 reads TGTGCCAGCAGTTACTCAGGACTAGCAACAGATACGCAGTATTTT. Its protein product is CASSYSGLATDTQYF.

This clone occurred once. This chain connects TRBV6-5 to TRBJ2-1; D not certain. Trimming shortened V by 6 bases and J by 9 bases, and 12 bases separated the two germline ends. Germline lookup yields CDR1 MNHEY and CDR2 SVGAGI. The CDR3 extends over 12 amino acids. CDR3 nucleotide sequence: TGTGCCAGCAGCCAGCGATGGAGTGAGCAGTTCTTC. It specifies CASSQRWSEQFF.

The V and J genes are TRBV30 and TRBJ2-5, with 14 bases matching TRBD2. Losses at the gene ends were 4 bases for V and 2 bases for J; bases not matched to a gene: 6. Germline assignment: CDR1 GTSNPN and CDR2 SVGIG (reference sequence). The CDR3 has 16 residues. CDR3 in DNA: TGTGCCTGGAATCTGGGACTAGCGGGGGAACAAGAGACCCAGTACTTC. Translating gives CAWNLGLAGEQETQYF.

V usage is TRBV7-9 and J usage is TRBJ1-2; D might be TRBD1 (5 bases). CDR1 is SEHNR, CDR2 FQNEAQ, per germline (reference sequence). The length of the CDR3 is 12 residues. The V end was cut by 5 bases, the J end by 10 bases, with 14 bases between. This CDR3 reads CASSLGTSFYTF. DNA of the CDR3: TGTGCCAGCAGCCTCGGGACGTCTTTCTACACCTTC.

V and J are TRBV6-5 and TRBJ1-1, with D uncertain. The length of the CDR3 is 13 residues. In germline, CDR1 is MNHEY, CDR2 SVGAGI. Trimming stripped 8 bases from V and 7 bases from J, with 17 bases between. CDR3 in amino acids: CASLRAGNGEAFF. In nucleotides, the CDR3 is TGTGCCAGCCTGAGGGCTGGAAACGGTGAAGCTTTCTTT.

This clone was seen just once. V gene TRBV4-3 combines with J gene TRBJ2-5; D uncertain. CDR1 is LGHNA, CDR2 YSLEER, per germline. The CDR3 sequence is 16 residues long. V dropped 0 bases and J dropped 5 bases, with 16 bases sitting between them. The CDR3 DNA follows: TGCGCCAGCAGCCAAGATTACCTAGTGATTGGGGAGACCCAGTACTTC. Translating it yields CASSQDYLVIGETQYF.

The CDR3 nucleotides read TGTGCCTGGAGTGTAAACCAGCCAGGCATTCAGTACTTC. Translated, it gives CAWSVNQPGIQYF. This chain joins TRBV30 and TRBJ2-4; D gene uncertain. This CDR3 is 13 amino acids long. Germline CDR1 GTSNPN, CDR2 SVGIG (reference sequence). Trimming pared 0 bases from V and 9 bases from J, leaving 12 bases between.

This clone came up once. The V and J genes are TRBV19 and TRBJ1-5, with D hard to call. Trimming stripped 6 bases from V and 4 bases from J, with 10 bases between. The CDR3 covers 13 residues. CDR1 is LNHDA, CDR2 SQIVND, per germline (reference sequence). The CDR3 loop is CASRATVNQPQHF. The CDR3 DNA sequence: TGTGCCAGTAGAGCGACGGTAAATCAGCCCCAGCATTTT.

The CDR3 loop reads CSAPMGSNYGYTF. The CDR3 DNA reads as TGCAGCGCCCCGATGGGTTCTAACTATGGCTACACCTTC. The gene calls are TRBV29-1 and TRBJ1-2; unclear D gene. This CDR3 spans 13 amino acids. V dropped 7 bases and J dropped 0 bases, with 12 bases sitting between them. Germline CDR1 SQVTM, CDR2 ANQGSEA.

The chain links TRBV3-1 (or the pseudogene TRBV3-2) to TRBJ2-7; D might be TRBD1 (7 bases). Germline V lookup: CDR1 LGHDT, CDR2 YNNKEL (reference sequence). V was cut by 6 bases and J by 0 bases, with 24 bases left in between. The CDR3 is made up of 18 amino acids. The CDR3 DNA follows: TGTGCCAGCAGTCGTCCCCGGAGGGGGCCGGGGAACTCCTACGAGCAGTACTTC. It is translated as CASSRPRRGPGNSYEQYF.

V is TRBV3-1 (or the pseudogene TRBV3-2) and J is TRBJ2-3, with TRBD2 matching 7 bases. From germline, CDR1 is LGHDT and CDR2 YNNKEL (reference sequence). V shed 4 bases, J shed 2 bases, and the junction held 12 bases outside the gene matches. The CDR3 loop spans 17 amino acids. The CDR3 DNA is TGTGCCAGCAGCCTTCGGACTAGTAGGGGAGTCACAGATACGCAGTATTTT. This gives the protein CASSLRTSRGVTDTQYF.

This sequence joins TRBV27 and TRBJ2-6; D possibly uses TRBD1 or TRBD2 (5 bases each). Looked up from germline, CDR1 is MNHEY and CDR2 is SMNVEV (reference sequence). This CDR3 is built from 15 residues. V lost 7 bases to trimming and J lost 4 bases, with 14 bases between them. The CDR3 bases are TGTGCCAGCAAATCACCGGGGCTCGGGGCCAACGTCCTGACTTTC. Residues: CASKSPGLGANVLTF. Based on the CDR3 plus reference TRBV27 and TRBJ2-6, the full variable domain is EAQVTQNPRYLITVTGKKLTVTCSQNMNHEYMSWYRQDPGLGLRQIYYSMNVEVTDKGDVPEGYKVSRKEKRNFPLILESPSPNQTSLYFCASKSPGLGANVLTFGAGSRLTVL.

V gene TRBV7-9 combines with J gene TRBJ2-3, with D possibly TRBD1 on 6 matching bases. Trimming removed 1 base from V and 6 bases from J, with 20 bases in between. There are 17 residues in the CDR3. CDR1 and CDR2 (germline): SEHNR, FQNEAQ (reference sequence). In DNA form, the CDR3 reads TGTGCCAGCAGCTTAGATGTCAGGGGCTACACGGACGATACGCAGTATTTT. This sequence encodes CASSLDVRGYTDDTQYF.

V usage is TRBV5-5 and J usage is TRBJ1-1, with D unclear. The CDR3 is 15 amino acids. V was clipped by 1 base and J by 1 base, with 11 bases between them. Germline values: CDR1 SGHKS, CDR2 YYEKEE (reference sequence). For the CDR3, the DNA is TGTGCCAGCAGCTTGTTTGGGGTTTCGAACACTGAAGCTTTCTTT. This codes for CASSLFGVSNTEAFF.

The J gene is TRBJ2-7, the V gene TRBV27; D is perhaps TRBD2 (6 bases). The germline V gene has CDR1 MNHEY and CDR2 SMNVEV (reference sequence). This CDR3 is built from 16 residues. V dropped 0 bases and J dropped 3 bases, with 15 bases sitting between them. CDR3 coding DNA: TGTGCCAGCAGTTTATCTAGCGGTCTGCCCCACTACGAGCAGTACTTC. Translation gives CASSLSSGLPHYEQYF.

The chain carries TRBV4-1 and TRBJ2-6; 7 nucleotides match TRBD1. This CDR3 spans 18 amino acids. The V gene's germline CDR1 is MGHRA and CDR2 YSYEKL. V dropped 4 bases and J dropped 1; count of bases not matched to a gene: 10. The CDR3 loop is CASSPSDRQRSGANVLTF. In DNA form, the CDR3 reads TGCGCCAGCAGCCCTTCGGACAGGCAACGATCTGGGGCCAACGTCCTGACTTTC.

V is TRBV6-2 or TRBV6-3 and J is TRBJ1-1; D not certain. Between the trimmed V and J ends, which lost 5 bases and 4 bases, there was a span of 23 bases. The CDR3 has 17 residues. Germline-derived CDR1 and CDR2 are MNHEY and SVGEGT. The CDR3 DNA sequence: TGTGCCAGCAGTGCCAGACATACAGCCCTCAGGCCCACTGAAGCTTTCTTT. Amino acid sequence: CASSARHTALRPTEAFF.

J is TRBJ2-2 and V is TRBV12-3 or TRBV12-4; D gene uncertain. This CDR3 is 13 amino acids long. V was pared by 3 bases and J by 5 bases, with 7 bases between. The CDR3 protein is CASSLWGTGELFF. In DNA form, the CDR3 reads TGTGCCAGCAGTTTGTGGGGAACCGGGGAGCTGTTTTTT.